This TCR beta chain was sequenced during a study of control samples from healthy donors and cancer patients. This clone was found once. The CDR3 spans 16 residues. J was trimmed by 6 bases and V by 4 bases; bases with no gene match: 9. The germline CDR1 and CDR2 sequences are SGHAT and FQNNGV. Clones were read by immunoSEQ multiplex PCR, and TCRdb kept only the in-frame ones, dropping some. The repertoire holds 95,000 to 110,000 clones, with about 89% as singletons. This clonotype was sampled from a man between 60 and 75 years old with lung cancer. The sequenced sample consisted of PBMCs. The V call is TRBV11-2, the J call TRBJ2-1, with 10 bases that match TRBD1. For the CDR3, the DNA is TGTGCCAGCAGCTCCTTCGGACAGGGGGTTAGCAATGAGCAGTTCTTC. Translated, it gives CASSSFGQGVSNEQFF.